Shown below are 15 T cell receptor beta chains from a single sample sequenced in a study of tumor-infiltrating lymphocytes in primary liver carcinoma. Unsorted whole blood supplied the blood RNA, and germline DNA was isolated too. Using a constant-region primer together with ProtoScript II reverse transcriptase, TCR beta cDNA was made from about 500 ng of total RNA. Construction of TCR beta libraries relied on three successive nested multiplex PCR rounds employing slightly modified ARM-PCR. Researchers ran the first two PCR rounds for ten to eleven cycles each with TRBV1-TRBV30 forward primers and a C-beta reverse primer. One entry per CDR3 protein, called by TCRdb with MiXCR from the multiplex PCR reads. The sample contains 300,000 to 400,000 distinct CDR3 sequences, almost 65% of which appear only once. Input material: peripheral blood. The receptors were gathered from a man between 40 and 49 years old with primary liver carcinoma and hepatitis B virus infection.

This clonotype was seen a handful of times. Compared with germline, one end of the junction differs, possibly owing to a read error. This rearrangement joins TRBV12-3 or TRBV12-4 to TRBJ1-1; D is unresolved. The CDR3 contains 15 residues. In DNA, the CDR3 is TGTGCCAGCAGTTTAGCCGTTGGTGGGAACACTGGAGCTTTCTTT. Translation gives CASSLAVGGNTGAFF.

As regards this clonotype: A much bigger clone sits one base away, suggesting this may be a read error. The chain has TRBV6-1 and TRBJ2-1; 11 bases align to TRBD2. There are 12 residues in the CDR3. Germline V lookup: CDR1 MNHNS, CDR2 SASEGT. The CDR3 is CASSQTGLAVEF. CDR3 sequence (DNA): TGTGCCAGCAGTCAGACGGGACTAGCGGTGGAGTTC.

Comment on this clonotype: Germline is not matched at one junction end, which may reflect a read error. The chain is built from TRBV11-2 and TRBJ2-7; TRBD1 matches 10 bases. Germline V CDR1 and CDR2: SGHAT, FQNNGV. The CDR3 has 16 amino acids. The CDR3 sequence: CASIRLSGQGPGEQYF. CDR3 in DNA: TGTGCCAGCATCCGACTTTCGGGACAGGGGCCAGGGGAGCAGTATTTC.

Regarding this clonotype: An end of the junction does not agree with germline; a read error may underlie this. The gene calls are TRBV10-3 and TRBJ2-2, with D hard to call. The CDR3 contains 16 residues. CDR1 is ENHRY, CDR2 SYGVKD, per germline. CDR3 region: CGISESRPANTGELFF. The CDR3 DNA reads TGTGGCATCAGTGAGTCAAGGCCGGCGAACACCGGGGAGCTGTTTTTT.

Notes on this clonotype: One end of the junction varies from germline; a read error may be responsible. The chain has TRBV11-1 and TRBJ2-3, with 7 nucleotides matching TRBD1. Germline V gene sequence: CDR1 SGHAT, CDR2 FQDESV (reference sequence). The CDR3 consists of 13 residues. In nucleotides, the CDR3 is TGTGACAGCAGCTTAGAGGGGACAGATACGCACTATTTT. Protein product: CDSSLEGTDTHYF.

Details on this clonotype: This clone may be a read error of a much larger clone one base away. The chain has TRBV29-1 and TRBJ1-2; 7 bases map to TRBD1. Germline V gene data show CDR1 as SQVTM and CDR2 as ANQGSEA. The CDR3 has 12 residues. CDR3 residues: CSGGTAGYGHTF. DNA of the CDR3: TGCAGCGGGGGGACAGCAGGCTATGGCCACACCTTC.

Ten or more counts support this clonotype. The J gene is TRBJ1-3, the V gene TRBV5-5; TRBD1 is a possible D gene (6 bases). The V and J ends lost 1 base and 3 bases respectively, with 8 bases between them. The CDR3 loop spans 14 amino acids. Germline V gene sequence: CDR1 SGHKS, CDR2 YYEKEE (reference sequence). The CDR3: CASSLPGVGNTIYF. The CDR3 bases are TGTGCCAGCAGCTTGCCAGGGGTTGGAAACACCATATATTTT.

At least ten counts were recorded for this clonotype. This chain joins TRBV6-2 or TRBV6-3 and TRBJ2-5, with D possibly being TRBD2 (5 bases). Germline V lookup: CDR1 MNHEY, CDR2 SVGEGT. This CDR3 has 13 residues. V gave up 0 bases and J gave up 8 bases, with 10 bases separating them. The CDR3 nucleotides are TGTGCCAGCAGTTACTCGCAGAGGGATACCCAGTACTTC. Protein: CASSYSQRDTQYF.

On this clonotype: At one end, the junction sequence differs from germline, possibly due to a read error. The chain has TRBV6-6 and TRBJ1-2, with 7 nucleotides matching TRBD1. From germline, CDR1 is MNHNY and CDR2 SVGAGI (reference sequence). The CDR3 runs to 15 residues. CDR3 nucleotides: TGTGCCAGCAGATACTCCAGGTCAGGGGGGCAAGGCTACACCTTC. Translating it yields CASRYSRSGGQGYTF.

This chain connects TRBV5-1 to TRBJ1-3, with no clear D. Per the germline V gene, CDR1 is SGHRS and CDR2 is YFSETQ. The V and J ends lost 0 bases and 4 bases respectively, with 11 bases between them. The length of the CDR3 is 15 residues. The CDR3 region has the DNA TGCGCCAGCAGCTTGGGTGGTGACGCCGGAAACACCATATATTTT. As protein: CASSLGGDAGNTIYF.

On this clonotype: With a much larger clone just one base away, this may be a read error. This chain uses TRBV4-2 with TRBJ2-1, with D perhaps TRBD2 (6 bases). The CDR3 has 13 amino acids. In germline, CDR1 is LGHNA, CDR2 YNFKEQ. CDR3 coding DNA: TGTGCCAGCAACCAAGGACTTGCGGGAGAGCAGTTCTTC. Translated, it gives CASNQGLAGEQFF.

The chain is built from TRBV19 and TRBJ2-7; D is ambiguous. Per the germline V gene, CDR1 is LNHDA and CDR2 is SQIVND (reference sequence). V was pared by 6 bases and J by 6 bases, with 15 bases between. The CDR3 has 13 amino acids. The CDR3 region is CASRHISASEQYF. CDR3 DNA: TGTGCCAGTAGGCACATCAGTGCGAGCGAGCAGTACTTC.

Concerning this clonotype itself: With a much larger clone just one base away, this may be a read error. V and J are TRBV12-3 or TRBV12-4 and TRBJ2-3; perhaps D is TRBD1 or TRBD2 (5 bases each). V shed 5 bases and J shed 14 bases, with 17 bases lying between them. The CDR3 sequence is 12 residues long. CDR3 sequence: CASSRAGTLLYF. CDR3 nucleotides: TGTGCCAGCAGTAGAGCCGGGACCCTACTGTATTTT.

This chain links TRBV11-2 with TRBJ2-1, with 7 bases aligning to TRBD1. Losses at the gene ends were 9 bases for V and 7 bases for J; bases not matched to a gene: 12. The CDR3 runs 14 residues. From germline, CDR1 is SGHAT and CDR2 FQNNGV. The CDR3 here is CASSLRSGGNEQFF. Here the CDR3 DNA reads TGTGCCAGTAGCCTCCGCTCAGGGGGAAATGAGCAGTTCTTC.

This chain uses TRBV4-1 with TRBJ2-3; perhaps TRBD1 as D (6 bases). CDR3 size: 17 residues. Germline loops: CDR1 MGHRA, CDR2 YSYEKL. The V gene lost 0 bases and the J gene lost 8 bases, with 21 bases spanning the gap. The CDR3 DNA sequence: TGCGCCAGCAGCCAAGACCGGGACACCTCGAACTCAGCTACGCAGTATTTT. Amino acids: CASSQDRDTSNSATQYF.